The 2 T cell receptor beta chains presented below share a single source sample, sequenced in a study. Treg sorting used a CD4+CD25+CD127-/low gate. TCRdb re-called the 5' RACE reads with MiXCR, one entry per CDR3 protein. This repertoire shows tens of thousands of distinct CDR3 sequences, 26% found once; its top ten account for less than 2.5%. Sequencing used tumor-infiltrating Tregs sorted from the breast tumor. These receptors came from a female donor with breast cancer.

The chain couples TRBV12-3 or TRBV12-4 to TRBJ2-3, with 8 bases that match TRBD1. V lost 4 bases, J lost 4 bases, and 4 bases stayed unmatched. The CDR3 is made up of 14 amino acids. The CDR3 DNA sequence: TGTGCCAGCAGTTCGTGGACAGGGCCAGATACGCAGTATTTT. Translation gives CASSSWTGPDTQYF.

CDR3 sequence: CASSQARGDLTAGTEAFF. The CDR3 coding sequence is TGTGCCAGCAGCCAAGCGAGAGGGGACCTAACGGCTGGCACTGAAGCTTTCTTT. V is TRBV3-1 and J is TRBJ1-1, with a weak D call TRBD1 (5 bases). CDR3 length: 18 residues. Germline CDR1 and CDR2: LGHDT and YNNKEL (reference sequence). V was clipped by 1 base and J by 4 bases, with 22 bases between them.